What follows are 6 T cell receptor beta chains derived from one specimen sequenced in a study of identical twins. MiXCR, run by TCRdb on the 5' RACE reads, gives a single entry per CDR3 protein. The repertoire holds around 550,000 distinct CDR3 sequences, with roughly 15% as singletons. Another study also made use of these data, one on yellow fever vaccine responses in identical twins.

Sequencing was carried out using CD4+ T cells sorted from blood. These receptors originate from a woman between 18 and 30 years old in good health.

This clonotype has a handful of counts. This chain uses TRBV5-5 with TRBJ2-1; 8 positions agree with TRBD1. With V trimmed by 2 bases and J by 4 bases, 5 bases remained unmatched. Germline V gene sequence: CDR1 SGHKS, CDR2 YYEKEE (reference sequence). CDR3 size: 15 residues. The CDR3 region has the DNA TGTGCCAGCAGCTTAGGGACAGGCCAATACAATGAGCAGTTCTTC. Translated, it gives CASSLGTGQYNEQFF.

This clonotype was detected a few times. The chain couples TRBV10-3 to TRBJ1-2; the D is unclear. Trimming took 3 bases from V and 2 from J, leaving 7 bases between them. Germline assignment: CDR1 ENHRY and CDR2 SYGVKD. There are 13 residues in the CDR3. The DNA for the CDR3 is TGTGCCATCAGTGAAGGCAGGAACTATGGCTACACCTTC. Translating it yields CAISEGRNYGYTF.

The chain recombines TRBV5-1 with TRBJ2-7; the D is unclear. There are 12 residues in the CDR3. Germline V gene data show CDR1 as SGHRS and CDR2 as YFSETQ. V lost 1 base and J 4 bases, leaving 6 bases between the germline ends. The CDR3 spells CASSLNKYEQYF. In nucleotides, the CDR3 is TGCGCCAGCAGCTTGAATAAATACGAGCAGTACTTC.

The chain links TRBV29-1 to TRBJ2-5; D remains unclear. The V end lost 5 bases, the J end lost 3 bases, and 7 bases lay between the germline ends. Germline V gene data show CDR1 as SQVTM and CDR2 as ANQGSEA. CDR3 size: 11 residues. The CDR3 bases are TGCAGCGTTTCTCAAAAAGAGACCCAGTACTTC. Protein sequence: CSVSQKETQYF.

This clonotype was found a few times. The J gene is TRBJ2-1, the V gene TRBV6-1; TRBD2 matches at 7 bases. J was trimmed by 0 bases and V by 4 bases; bases with no gene match: 12. The CDR3 loop spans 18 amino acids. CDR1 is MNHNS and CDR2 is SASEGT in the germline V gene. The chain's CDR3 is CASSGGPGRGSSYNEQFF. The CDR3 DNA follows: TGTGCCAGCAGTGGGGGCCCAGGGAGGGGAAGCTCCTACAATGAGCAGTTCTTC.

This clonotype was seen only a few times. J is TRBJ2-2 and V is TRBV14, with D perhaps being TRBD1 or TRBD2 (5 bases each). Trimming took off 4 bases at V and 5 bases at J, with 23 bases between the two ends. The CDR3 contains 18 residues. Germline lookup yields CDR1 SGHDN and CDR2 FVKESK. The CDR3 sequence: CASSRVAGTNLPTGELFF. The CDR3 DNA sequence: TGTGCCAGCAGCCGTGTCGCCGGGACGAACTTACCTACCGGGGAGCTGTTTTTT.